Listed below are T cell receptor beta chains from one sample, sequenced in a study of cytomegalovirus exposure and HLA in healthy donors. Profiling relied on immunoSEQ multiplex PCR, and the TCRdb table lists in-frame clones only, not all of them. The sample lists 55,000 to 75,000 clones; roughly four fifths were seen once. The specimen was PBMCs. These TCRs come from a woman in her 30s in good health and CMV-seropositive. The CDR3 runs from the conserved cysteine through the conserved F or W. A D gene is named only where the DNA matches it firmly. Some rows mark clone size as missing; the rest say once, few, many or name a class of expanded clone.

>NA|NA|TRBJ1-2|TRBV4-1
CASSQVGSSYGYTF
TGCGCCAGCAGCCAAGTGGGCTCCTCCTATGGCTACACCTTC
>NA|TRBD2|TRBJ2-3|TRBV2
CASSEASGITDTQYF
TGTGCCAGCAGTGAAGCTAGCGGGATCACAGATACGCAGTATTTT
>NA|TRBD2|TRBJ2-7|TRBV5-1
CASSLEVSGLSYEQYF
TGCGCCAGCAGCTTGGAGGTTAGCGGGCTATCCTACGAGCAGTACTTC
>NA|TRBD2|TRBJ2-1|TRBV28
CASSLPPLAGDNEQFF
TGTGCCAGCAGTTTACCGCCTCTAGCGGGAGACAATGAGCAGTTCTTC
>NA|NA|TRBJ1-5|TRBV19
CASRNAGGARNQPQHF
TGTGCCAGTAGGAATGCAGGAGGAGCACGCAATCAGCCCCAGCATTTT
>once|NA|TRBJ1-3|TRBV4-3
CASSQDGGFSGNTIYF
TGCGCCAGCAGCCAAGATGGGGGGTTCTCTGGAAACACCATATATTTT
>NA|NA|TRBJ2-1|TRBV11-2
CASSPLGGRDNEQFF
TGTGCCAGCAGCCCCCTCGGGGGGCGGGACAATGAGCAGTTCTTC
>NA|NA|TRBJ1-5|TRBV27
CASSLSGEDQPQHF
TGTGCCAGCAGTTTATCAGGGGAAGATCAGCCCCAGCATTTT
>NA|TRBD1|TRBJ1-1|TRBV6-6
CASSPGAAGGAFF
TGTGCCAGCAGCCCGGGGGCGGCAGGGGGAGCTTTCTTT
>NA|NA|TRBJ1-3|TRBV28
CASSASTGLGVSGNTIYF
TGTGCCAGCAGCGCTTCCACAGGGTTAGGGGTTTCTGGAAACACCATATATTTT
>once|TRBD2|TRBJ2-2|TRBV5-1
CASSTGLAGGVGELFF
TGCGCCAGCAGCACCGGACTAGCGGGAGGTGTCGGGGAGCTGTTTTTT
>NA|TRBD1|TRBJ2-5|TRBV5-4
CASSRTGQGALETQYF
TGTGCCAGCAGCCGCACCGGACAGGGGGCCTTAGAGACCCAGTACTTC
>NA|NA|TRBJ2-1|TRBV5-6
CASSLGLKGGNEQFF
TGTGCCAGCAGCTTGGGTCTTAAGGGAGGCAATGAGCAGTTCTTC
>many|TRBD2|TRBJ2-1|TRBV28
CASSLAGVRDNEQFF
TGTGCCAGCAGTTTGGCGGGAGTAAGGGACAATGAGCAGTTCTTC
>NA|TRBD1|TRBJ1-4|TRBV10-2
CASSTGANEKLFF
TGCGCCAGCAGCACAGGGGCTAATGAAAAACTGTTTTTT
>once|TRBD2|TRBJ2-1|TRBV19
CASSIGLAGIDEQFF
TGTGCCAGTAGTATAGGGCTAGCGGGAATCGATGAGCAGTTCTTC
>NA|TRBD1|TRBJ1-6|TRBV6-6
CASSYRSGTDNSPLHF
TGTGCCAGCAGTTACCGGTCCGGGACAGATAATTCACCCCTCCACTTT
>NA|NA|TRBJ1-5|TRBV6-1
CASSEAGGRWPQHF
TGTGCCAGCAGTGAAGCGGGGGGTCGGTGGCCCCAGCATTTT
>NA|NA|TRBJ2-1|TRBV10-3
CAISQQGSPLYNEQFF
TGTGCCATCAGCCAACAGGGAAGTCCGTTATACAATGAGCAGTTCTTC
>NA|TRBD2|TRBJ2-1|TRBV4-1
CASSPIGTSTEQFF
TGCGCCAGCAGCCCTATTGGGACTAGCACTGAGCAGTTCTTC
>few|NA|TRBJ1-5|TRBV28
CASRDPARPQHF
TGTGCCAGCAGAGACCCGGCTAGGCCCCAGCATTTT
>NA|TRBD2|TRBJ2-5|TRBV9
CASSFGTSVLGPQETQYF
TGTGCCAGCAGCTTCGGGACTAGCGTCCTTGGGCCCCAAGAGACCCAGTACTTC
>NA|TRBD1|TRBJ1-1|TRBV27
CASSLAGGQGRTEAFF
TGTGCCAGCAGTTTAGCAGGGGGACAGGGTCGAACTGAAGCTTTCTTT
>NA|TRBD1|TRBJ1-3|TRBV9
CASSVVGTATGNTIYF
TGTGCCAGCAGCGTAGTAGGGACAGCTACTGGAAACACCATATATTTT
>NA|NA|TRBJ1-1|TRBV27
CASSLGSGTEAFF
TGTGCCAGCAGTTTAGGGTCGGGGACTGAAGCTTTCTTT
>NA|NA|TRBJ2-7|TRBV7-9
CASSFGGSEQYF
TGTGCCAGCAGCTTTGGGGGGTCCGAGCAGTACTTC
>NA|TRBD2|TRBJ2-5|TRBV27
CASVGTSRRETQYF
TGTGCCAGCGTCGGGACTAGCAGGCGGGAGACCCAGTACTTC
>once|TRBD2|TRBJ2-7|TRBV11-1
CASSPKTSGSYEQYF
TGTGCCAGCAGCCCCAAGACTAGCGGCTCCTACGAGCAGTACTTC
>NA|TRBD2|TRBJ2-1|TRBV5-1
CASSQGTSGSGAHSFF
TGCGCCAGCAGCCAAGGGACTAGCGGGAGTGGGGCTCATTCGTTCTTC
>few|TRBD1|TRBJ2-5|TRBV7-9
CASKGASTRETQYF
TGTGCCAGCAAGGGGGCATCAACAAGAGAGACCCAGTACTTC
>NA|NA|TRBJ2-7|TRBV29-1
CSVQTGIYEQYF
TGCAGCGTTCAGACGGGAATCTACGAGCAGTACTTC